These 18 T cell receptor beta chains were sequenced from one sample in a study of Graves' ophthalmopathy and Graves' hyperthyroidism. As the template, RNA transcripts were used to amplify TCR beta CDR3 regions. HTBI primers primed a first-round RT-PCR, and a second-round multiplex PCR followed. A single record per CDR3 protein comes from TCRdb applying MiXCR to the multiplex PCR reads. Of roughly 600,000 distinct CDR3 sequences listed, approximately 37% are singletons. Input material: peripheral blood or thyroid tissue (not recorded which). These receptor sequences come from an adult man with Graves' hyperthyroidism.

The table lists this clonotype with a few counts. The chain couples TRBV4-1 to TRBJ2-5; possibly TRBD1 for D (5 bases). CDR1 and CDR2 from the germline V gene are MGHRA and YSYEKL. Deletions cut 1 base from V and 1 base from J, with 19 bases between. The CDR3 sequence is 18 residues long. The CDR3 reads CASSQGSGLTNIQETQYF. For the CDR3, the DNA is TGCGCCAGCAGCCAAGGATCAGGGCTAACCAACATCCAAGAGACCCAGTACTTC.

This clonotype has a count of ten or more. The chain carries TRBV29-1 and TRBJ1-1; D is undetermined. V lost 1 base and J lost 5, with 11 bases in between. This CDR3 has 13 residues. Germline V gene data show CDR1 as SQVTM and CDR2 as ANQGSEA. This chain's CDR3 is CSVEGVGRTEAFF. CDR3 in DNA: TGCAGCGTTGAAGGGGTGGGGAGAACTGAAGCTTTCTTT. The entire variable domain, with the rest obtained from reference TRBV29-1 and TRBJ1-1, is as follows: SAVISQKPSRDICQRGTSLTIQCQVDSQVTMMFWYRQQPGQSLTLIATANQGSEATYESGFVIDKFPISRPNLTFSTLTVSNMSPEDSSIYLCSVEGVGRTEAFFGQGTRLTVV.

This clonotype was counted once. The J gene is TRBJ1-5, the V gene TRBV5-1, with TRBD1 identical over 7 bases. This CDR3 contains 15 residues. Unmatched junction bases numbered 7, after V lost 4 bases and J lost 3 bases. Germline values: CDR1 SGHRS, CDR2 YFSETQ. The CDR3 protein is CASSLTGDVNQPQHF. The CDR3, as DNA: TGCGCCAGCAGCCTTACAGGGGACGTCAATCAGCCCCAGCATTTT. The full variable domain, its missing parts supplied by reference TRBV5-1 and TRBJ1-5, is KAGVTQTPRYLIKTRGQQVTLSCSPISGHRSVSWYQQTPGQGLQFLFEYFSETQRNKGNFPGRFSGRQFSNSRSEMNVSTLELGDSALYLCASSLTGDVNQPQHFGDGTRLSIL.

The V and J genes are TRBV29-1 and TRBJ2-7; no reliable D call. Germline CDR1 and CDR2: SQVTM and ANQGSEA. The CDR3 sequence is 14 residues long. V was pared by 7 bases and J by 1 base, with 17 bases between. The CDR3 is CSASSQWVSYEQYF. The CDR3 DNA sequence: TGCAGCGCCAGCAGCCAATGGGTGTCCTACGAGCAGTACTTC.

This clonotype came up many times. The CDR3 DNA reads as TGCGCCAGCAGCCAAGCTTCCGATTCCTACGAGCAGTACTTC. Translation: CASSQASDSYEQYF. The chain couples TRBV4-1 to TRBJ2-7; D not resolved. V was pared by 1 base and J by 1 base, with 8 bases between. The CDR3 contains 14 residues. Germline V lookup: CDR1 MGHRA, CDR2 YSYEKL.

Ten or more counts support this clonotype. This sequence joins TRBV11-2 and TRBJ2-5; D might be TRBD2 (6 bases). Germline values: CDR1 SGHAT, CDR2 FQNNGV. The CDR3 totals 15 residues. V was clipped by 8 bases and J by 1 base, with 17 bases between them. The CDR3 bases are TGTGCCAGCGGGTCCGCGCGGGGTTTCCAAGAGACCCAGTACTTC. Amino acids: CASGSARGFQETQYF. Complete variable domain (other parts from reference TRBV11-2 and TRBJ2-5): EAGVAQSPRYKIIEKRQSVAFWCNPISGHATLYWYQQILGQGPKLLIQFQNNGVVDDSQLPKDRFSAERLKGVDSTLKIQPAKLEDSAVYLCASGSARGFQETQYFGPGTRLLVL.

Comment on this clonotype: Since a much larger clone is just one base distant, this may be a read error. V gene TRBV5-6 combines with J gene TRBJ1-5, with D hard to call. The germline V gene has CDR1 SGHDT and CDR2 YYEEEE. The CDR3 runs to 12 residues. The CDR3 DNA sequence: TGTGCCAACAGCTTTTATAATCAGCCCCAGCATTTT. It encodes CANSFYNQPQHF.

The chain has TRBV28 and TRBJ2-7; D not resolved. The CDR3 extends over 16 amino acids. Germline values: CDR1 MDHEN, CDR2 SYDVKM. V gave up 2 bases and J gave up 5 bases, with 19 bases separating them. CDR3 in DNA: TGTGCCAGCAGTTTAGGGTTTAGACGGAAGCTCCACGAGCAGTACTTC. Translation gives CASSLGFRRKLHEQYF.

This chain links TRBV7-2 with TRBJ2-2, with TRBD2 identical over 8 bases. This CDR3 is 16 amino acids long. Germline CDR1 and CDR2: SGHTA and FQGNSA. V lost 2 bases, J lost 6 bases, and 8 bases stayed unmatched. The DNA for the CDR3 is TGTGCCAGCAGCTTATTAAGCGGGAGCCATTCCGGGGAGCTGTTTTTT. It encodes CASSLLSGSHSGELFF.

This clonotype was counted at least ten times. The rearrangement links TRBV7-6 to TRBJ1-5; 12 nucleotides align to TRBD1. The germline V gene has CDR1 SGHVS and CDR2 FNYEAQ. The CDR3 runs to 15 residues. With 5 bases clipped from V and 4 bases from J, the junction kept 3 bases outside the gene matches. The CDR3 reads CASSQGQGANQPQHF. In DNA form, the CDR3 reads TGTGCCAGCAGCCAGGGACAGGGGGCGAATCAGCCCCAGCATTTT.

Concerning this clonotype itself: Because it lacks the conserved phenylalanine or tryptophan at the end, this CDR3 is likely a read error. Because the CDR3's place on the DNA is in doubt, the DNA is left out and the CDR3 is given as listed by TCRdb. The CDR3 sequence: CASSLALI. This chain joins TRBV7-9 and TRBJ2-7. The CDR3 sequence runs 8 residues, both termini included. Germline V gene data show CDR1 as SEHNR and CDR2 as FQNEAQ (reference sequence).

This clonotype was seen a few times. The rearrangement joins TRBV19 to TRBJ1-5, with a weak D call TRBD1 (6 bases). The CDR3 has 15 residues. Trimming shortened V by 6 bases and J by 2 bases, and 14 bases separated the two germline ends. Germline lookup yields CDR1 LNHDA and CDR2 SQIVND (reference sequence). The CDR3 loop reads CASRDGGLGNQPQHF. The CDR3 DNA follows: TGTGCCAGTAGGGACGGGGGGCTCGGCAATCAGCCCCAGCATTTT.

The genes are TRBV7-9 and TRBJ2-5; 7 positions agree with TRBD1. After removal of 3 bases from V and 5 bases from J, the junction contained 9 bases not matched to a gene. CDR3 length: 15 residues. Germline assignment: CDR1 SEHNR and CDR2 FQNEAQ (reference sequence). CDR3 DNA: TGTGCCAGCAGCTTCCGGGACAGCCTCGTTGAGACCCAGTACTTC. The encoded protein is CASSFRDSLVETQYF.

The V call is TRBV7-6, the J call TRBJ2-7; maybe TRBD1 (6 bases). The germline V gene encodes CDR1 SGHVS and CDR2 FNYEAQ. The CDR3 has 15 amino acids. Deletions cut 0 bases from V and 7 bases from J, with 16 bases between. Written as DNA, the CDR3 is TGTGCCAGCAGCTTAGCGGGCGCAGGGGCAGGTGAGCAGTACTTC. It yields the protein CASSLAGAGAGEQYF.

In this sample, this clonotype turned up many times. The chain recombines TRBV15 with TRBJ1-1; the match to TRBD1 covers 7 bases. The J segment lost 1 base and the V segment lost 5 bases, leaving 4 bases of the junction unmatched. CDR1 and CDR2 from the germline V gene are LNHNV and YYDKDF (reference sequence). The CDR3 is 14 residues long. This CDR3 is CATSPHRGNTEAFF. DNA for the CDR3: TGTGCCACCAGCCCTCACAGGGGGAACACTGAAGCTTTCTTT.

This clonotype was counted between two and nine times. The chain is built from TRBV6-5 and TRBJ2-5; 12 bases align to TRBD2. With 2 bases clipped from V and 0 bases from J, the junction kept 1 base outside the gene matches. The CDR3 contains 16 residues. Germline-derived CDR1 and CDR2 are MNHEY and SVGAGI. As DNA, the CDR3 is TGTGCCAGCAGTTACCTAGCGGGGGGGTACCAAGAGACCCAGTACTTC. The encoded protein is CASSYLAGGYQETQYF.

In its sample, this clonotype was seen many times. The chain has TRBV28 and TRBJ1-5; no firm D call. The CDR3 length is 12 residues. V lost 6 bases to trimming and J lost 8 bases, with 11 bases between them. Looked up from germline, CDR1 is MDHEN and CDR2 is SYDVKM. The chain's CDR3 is CASSRPGKPQHF. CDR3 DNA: TGTGCCAGCAGCAGACCGGGTAAGCCCCAGCATTTT.

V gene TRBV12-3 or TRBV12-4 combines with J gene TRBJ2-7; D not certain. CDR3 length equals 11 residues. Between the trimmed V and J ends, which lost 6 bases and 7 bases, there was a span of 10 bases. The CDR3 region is CASRRHNEQYF. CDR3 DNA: TGTGCCAGCAGGCGTCACAATGAGCAGTACTTC.